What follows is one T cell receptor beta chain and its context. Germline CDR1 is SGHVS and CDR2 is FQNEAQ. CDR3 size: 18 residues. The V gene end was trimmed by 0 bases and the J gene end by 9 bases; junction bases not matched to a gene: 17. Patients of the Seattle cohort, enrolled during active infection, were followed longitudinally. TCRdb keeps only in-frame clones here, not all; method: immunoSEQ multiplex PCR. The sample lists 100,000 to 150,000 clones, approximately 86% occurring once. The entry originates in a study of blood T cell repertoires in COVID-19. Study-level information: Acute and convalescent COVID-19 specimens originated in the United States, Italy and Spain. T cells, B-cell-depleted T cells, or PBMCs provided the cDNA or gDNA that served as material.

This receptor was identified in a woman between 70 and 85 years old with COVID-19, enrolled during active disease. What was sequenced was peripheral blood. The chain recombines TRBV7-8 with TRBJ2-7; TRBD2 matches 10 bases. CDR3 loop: CASSLALSGGAGRARQYF. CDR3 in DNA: TGTGCCAGCAGCTTAGCGCTAAGCGGGGGGGCCGGGAGGGCTAGGCAGTACTTC.